The entry below describes one T cell receptor (beta chain). As yet, its antigen is unknown. With V trimmed by 2 bases and J by 4 bases, 8 bases remained unmatched. The CDR3 runs 16 residues. CDR1 is SGHVS and CDR2 is FQNEAQ in the germline V gene. This entry comes from a study of CD8 T cells in ankylosing spondylitis. Broader study findings: Those disease-linked clones were CD8+; they were also relatively rare in peripheral blood. Some of the motif variants had earlier been found in reactive arthritis patients' fluid and blood. Typical of ankylosing spondylitis blood, it appeared, was a TCR beta motif of fewer than 10 highly homologous variants. Disease-linked clones reportedly concentrated significantly in matched ankylosing spondylitis synovial fluid.

Quantitative 5'-RACE with molecular barcodes was used to make the TCR beta libraries. TCRdb re-analysed the 5' RACE reads in MiXCR, keeping a single row per CDR3 protein. Found here are some 840,000 distinct CDR3 sequences, approximately 10% of them singletons; the top ten hold around 0.51%. The sample comprised blood, either unsorted or a sorted T cell fraction (not recorded which). This TCR came from a male donor with ankylosing spondylitis. The chain uses TRBV7-8 and TRBJ2-1; TRBD2 matches 7 bases. This CDR3 reads CASSLIRAGLYNEQFF. The CDR3 nucleotides read TGTGCCAGCAGCTTAATCCGAGCGGGACTTTACAATGAGCAGTTCTTC.